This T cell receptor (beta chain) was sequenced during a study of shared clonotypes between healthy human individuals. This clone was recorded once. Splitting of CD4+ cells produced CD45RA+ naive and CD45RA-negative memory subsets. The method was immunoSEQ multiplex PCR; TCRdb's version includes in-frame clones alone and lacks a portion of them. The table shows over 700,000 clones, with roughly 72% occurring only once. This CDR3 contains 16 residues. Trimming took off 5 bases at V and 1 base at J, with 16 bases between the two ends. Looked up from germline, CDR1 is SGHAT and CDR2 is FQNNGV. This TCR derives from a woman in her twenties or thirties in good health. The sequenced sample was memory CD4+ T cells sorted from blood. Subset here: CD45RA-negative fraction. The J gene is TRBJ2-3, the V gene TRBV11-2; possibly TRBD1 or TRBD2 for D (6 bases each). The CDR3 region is CASSPLLEGGTDTQYF. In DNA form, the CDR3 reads TGTGCCAGCAGCCCCCTATTGGAGGGGGGCACAGATACGCAGTATTTT.